Below, 7 T cell receptor beta chains from the same sample are listed, as sequenced in a study of CD8+ T cells in alopecia areata. Reverse transcription of extracted RNA yielded cDNA, which provided the sequencing template. The data were produced by immunoSEQ multiplex PCR, yet TCRdb's version contains in-frame clones alone and is incomplete. The sample comprises hundreds of thousands of clones, under 80% of which are singletons, and 1% to 1.5% rests with the top ten. The sample in question was CD4+ T cells sorted from blood, obtained at week 0. These receptors all stem from a human donor with alopecia areata.

This clone was observed once. The chain has TRBV6-6 and TRBJ1-1; perhaps TRBD1 as D (5 bases). CDR1 and CDR2 (germline): MNHNY, SVGAGI (reference sequence). This CDR3 is built from 10 residues. V was shortened by 6 bases and J by 7 bases, with 6 bases between the two germline ends. The CDR3 region is CASRTVEAFF. In nucleotides, the CDR3 is TGTGCCAGCAGGACAGTTGAAGCTTTCTTT.

The chain has TRBV7-9 and TRBJ2-5; D possibly corresponds to TRBD1 (5 bases). The CDR3 is made up of 14 amino acids. V lost 7 bases to trimming and J lost 4 bases, with 16 bases between them. Germline loops: CDR1 SEHNR, CDR2 FQNEAQ (reference sequence). The CDR3 here is CASIETARPETQYF. In DNA, the CDR3 is TGTGCCAGCATCGAGACAGCGCGCCCAGAGACCCAGTACTTC.

This CDR3 is CASSISARASYEQYF. In DNA form, the CDR3 reads TGTGCCAGCAGCATATCGGCCAGGGCCTCCTACGAGCAGTACTTC. The V call is TRBV4-2, the J call TRBJ2-7, with a weak D call TRBD1 (5 bases). Germline loops: CDR1 LGHNA, CDR2 YNFKEQ. This CDR3 is 15 amino acids long. Trimming cost V 5 bases and J 0 bases, with 14 bases left between them.

This clone was detected a few times. This sequence joins TRBV19 and TRBJ1-3; D ambiguous. This CDR3 region has 15 residues. The ends were cut back, 7 bases at V and 0 bases at J, with 13 bases in the middle. Germline values: CDR1 LNHDA, CDR2 SQIVND (reference sequence). CDR3 in amino acids: CASNRRGDSGNTIYF. CDR3 coding DNA: TGTGCCAGTAACCGGCGGGGAGACTCTGGAAACACCATATATTTT.

This chain connects TRBV9 to TRBJ2-5, with D maybe TRBD1 (5 bases). There are 16 residues in the CDR3. V shed 0 bases and J shed 5 bases, with 17 bases lying between them. Germline V gene sequence: CDR1 SGDLS, CDR2 YYNGEE. CDR3 region: CASSVGGKGLRETQYF. The CDR3 DNA sequence: TGTGCCAGCAGCGTAGGAGGCAAGGGGTTGAGGGAGACCCAGTACTTC. The full variable domain, completed using reference TRBV9 and TRBJ2-5, is DSGVTQTPKHLITATGQRVTLRCSPRSGDLSVYWYQQSLDQGLQFLIQYYNGEERAKGNILERFSAQQFPDLHSELNLSSLELGDSALYFCASSVGGKGLRETQYFGPGTRLLVL.

This clone was seen only a few times. V usage is TRBV14 and J usage is TRBJ2-3; either TRBD1 or TRBD2 may fit D (5 bases each). Germline V lookup: CDR1 SGHDN, CDR2 FVKESK. The CDR3 spans 12 residues. Trimming left V 4 bases short and J 9 bases short, with 11 bases between. The CDR3 loop reads CASSPGPWTQYF. In DNA, the CDR3 is TGTGCCAGCAGCCCGGGACCTTGGACGCAGTATTTT.

V is TRBV27 and J is TRBJ1-5, with D possibly being TRBD1 (6 bases). CDR3 size: 16 residues. The ends were cut back, 7 bases at V and 0 bases at J, with 16 bases in the middle. CDR1 and CDR2 from the germline V gene are MNHEY and SMNVEV (reference sequence). CDR3 coding DNA: TGTGCCAGCAAAGGGGGGGGCAGGCTTAGCAATCAGCCCCAGCATTTT. This translates into CASKGGGRLSNQPQHF.